This is a list of T cell receptor beta chains from one sample in a study of blood T cell repertoires in COVID-19. The assay was immunoSEQ multiplex PCR, and TCRdb's table has in-frame clones only and misses some. The profile shows 200,000 to 250,000 clones, approximately 81% of them singletons. Input material: peripheral blood. The source is an elderly woman with acute or convalescent COVID-19. Both conserved end residues are part of each CDR3. The D gene is left open where the match is weak. Size tells how often a clone was seen (once, few, many) or the class of an expanded clone, and some rows leave it out.

j_call,d_call,clone_size,v_call,cdr3_aa,cdr3_nt
TRBJ2-7,NA,NA,TRBV11-3,CASSLSRGSYEQYF,TGTGCCAGCAGCTTATCCAGGGGATCCTACGAGCAGTACTTC
TRBJ1-1,NA,once,TRBV6-5,CASRTTPTANTEAFF,TGTGCCAGCAGGACTACCCCGACTGCGAACACTGAAGCTTTCTTT
TRBJ2-1,TRBD2,NA,TRBV5-4,CASSRRHSGGLEDEQFF,TGTGCCAGCAGCCGCCGCCACAGCGGGGGGCTCGAGGATGAGCAGTTCTTC
TRBJ1-2,NA,few,TRBV2,CATSAGGIPYGYTF,TGTGCCACCAGCGCGGGGGGCATCCCCTATGGCTACACCTTC
TRBJ2-7,TRBD1,NA,TRBV30,CAWSLGQGTREQYF,TGTGCCTGGAGTTTGGGACAGGGGACCCGCGAGCAGTACTTC
TRBJ2-3,TRBD2,NA,TRBV18,CASSPLGASGAPTDTQYF,TGTGCCAGCTCACCACTGGGGGCTAGCGGGGCCCCCACAGATACGCAGTATTTT
TRBJ2-7,TRBD1,once,TRBV18,CASSLGQGDEQYF,TGTGCCAGCTCACTGGGACAGGGGGACGAGCAGTACTTC
TRBJ2-5,NA,NA,TRBV2,CASSELGGQPIETQYF,TGTGCCAGCAGTGAATTGGGGGGACAGCCTATAGAGACCCAGTACTTC
TRBJ2-1,TRBD1,NA,TRBV9,CASSAHLQGYNEQFF,TGTGCCAGCAGCGCCCATCTACAGGGGTACAATGAGCAGTTCTTC
TRBJ1-1,NA,NA,TRBV3-1/TRBV3-2,CASSQVIGATEAFF,TGTGCCAGCAGCCAAGTAATAGGGGCCACTGAAGCTTTCTTT
TRBJ1-2,TRBD1,NA,TRBV29-1,CSVEAQGDKGYTF,TGCAGCGTTGAAGCTCAGGGGGATAAGGGCTACACCTTC
TRBJ1-4,NA,NA,TRBV18,CASAANLTPNEKLFF,TGTGCCAGCGCCGCAAATCTGACTCCAAATGAAAAACTGTTTTTT
TRBJ2-7,NA,NA,TRBV20-1,CSARRVDEQYF,TGCAGTGCTAGGAGGGTAGACGAGCAGTACTTC
TRBJ1-2,TRBD1,NA,TRBV29-1,CSAIDRGLYGGYTF,TGCAGCGCCATCGACAGGGGACTATATGGCGGCTACACCTTC
TRBJ2-7,NA,NA,TRBV18,CASSPLDRYYEQYF,TGTGCCAGCTCACCGTTAGACAGGTACTACGAGCAGTACTTC
TRBJ2-2,TRBD2,NA,TRBV7-3,CASSSGTTSNTGELFF,TGTGCCAGCAGCTCCGGGACTACCTCGAACACCGGGGAGCTGTTTTTT
TRBJ2-7,NA,once,TRBV7-6,CASSLPLGDQYF,TGTGCCAGCAGCCTACCGCTCGGGGATCAGTACTTC
TRBJ2-4,TRBD2,NA,TRBV19,CASSIVRGLAGNLAKNIQYF,TGTGCCAGTAGTATAGTGAGGGGACTAGCGGGGAACCTAGCCAAAAACATTCAGTACTTC
TRBJ2-1,NA,NA,TRBV7-3,CASSPGTFLNEQFF,TGTGCCAGCAGCCCTGGGACTTTCCTCAATGAGCAGTTCTTC
TRBJ1-1,NA,once,TRBV3-1/TRBV3-2,CASSQERRLRGAFF,TGTGCCAGCAGCCAAGAGCGAAGGTTAAGGGGAGCTTTCTTT
TRBJ1-2,TRBD1,NA,TRBV11-3,CASSLSQGQWGYGYTF,TGTGCCAGCAGCTTAAGCCAGGGACAGTGGGGCTATGGCTACACCTTC
TRBJ1-2,NA,NA,TRBV6-2/TRBV6-3,CASSYEAGRNYGYTF,TGTGCCAGCAGTTACGAGGCGGGCAGAAACTATGGCTACACCTTC
TRBJ1-2,NA,NA,TRBV6-1,CASSEALQRNYGYTF,TGTGCCAGCAGTGAAGCCCTACAGAGAAACTATGGCTACACCTTC
TRBJ1-2,TRBD1,NA,TRBV9,CASSPSGRGDYGYTF,TGTGCCAGCAGCCCCTCCGGCAGGGGGGACTATGGCTACACCTTC
TRBJ2-2,NA,NA,TRBV9,CASSVGQTNTGELFF,TGTGCCAGCAGCGTAGGACAGACCAACACCGGGGAGCTGTTTTTT
TRBJ2-2,TRBD2,few,TRBV6-5,CAATSGATGELFF,TGTGCCGCGACTAGCGGGGCCACCGGGGAGCTGTTTTTT
TRBJ1-2,NA,NA,TRBV18,CASSLQGEEGYTF,TGTGCCAGCTCACTACAAGGGGAGGAAGGCTACACCTTC
TRBJ2-7,NA,NA,TRBV18,CASSPTGPSYEQYF,TGTGCCAGCTCACCAACAGGGCCCTCCTACGAGCAGTACTTC
TRBJ1-1,TRBD1,NA,TRBV24-1,CATSDYGQAEAFF,TGTGCCACCAGTGACTACGGACAGGCCGAAGCTTTCTTT
TRBJ2-7,NA,NA,TRBV19,CASSEQGTSSYEQYF,TGTGCCAGTAGTGAACAGGGTACCAGCTCCTACGAGCAGTACTTC
TRBJ1-2,NA,NA,TRBV29-1,CSVEDRGMRGYTF,TGCAGCGTTGAAGACAGGGGTATGAGGGGCTACACCTTC
TRBJ2-5,NA,NA,TRBV5-6,CASSLRRETQYF,TGTGCCAGCAGCTTGCGCCGGGAGACCCAGTACTTC
TRBJ1-4,NA,NA,TRBV5-1,CASSLGQTTGTNEKLFF,TGCGCCAGCAGCTTGGGGCAGACGACGGGGACTAATGAAAAACTGTTTTTT
TRBJ1-3,TRBD1,NA,TRBV7-2,CASSSDRAAGNTIYF,TGTGCCAGCAGCTCGGACAGGGCGGCAGGAAACACCATATATTTT
TRBJ1-2,NA,many,TRBV7-8,CASSPGRGLYNYGYTF,TGTGCCAGCAGCCCCGGTCGGGGATTGTATAACTATGGCTACACCTTC
TRBJ2-7,NA,NA,TRBV29-1,CSVVRGPVSYEQYF,TGCAGCGTTGTGCGGGGACCGGTCTCCTACGAGCAGTACTTC
TRBJ1-1,TRBD1,NA,TRBV7-2,CASSLGWTGNTEAFF,TGTGCCAGCAGCTTAGGCTGGACAGGAAACACTGAAGCTTTCTTT
TRBJ1-2,TRBD1,NA,TRBV5-4,CASSPGTGVGYTF,TGTGCCAGCAGCCCCGGGACAGGGGTTGGCTACACCTTC
TRBJ1-2,TRBD1,NA,TRBV19,CASINTGQGHYGYTF,TGTGCCAGTATCAACACGGGACAGGGGCACTATGGCTACACCTTC
TRBJ1-1,NA,NA,TRBV19,CASSTTGAPNTEAFF,TGTGCCAGTAGTACGACAGGAGCCCCTAACACTGAAGCTTTCTTT
TRBJ1-1,NA,NA,TRBV30,CAWRKETMNTEAFF,TGTGCCTGGAGAAAGGAGACCATGAACACTGAAGCTTTCTTT
TRBJ1-1,TRBD1,few,TRBV7-2,CASSPGTDTEAFF,TGTGCCAGCAGCCCGGGGACAGACACTGAAGCTTTCTTT
TRBJ1-5,NA,few,TRBV6-5,CASSQGQNNQPQHF,TGTGCCAGCAGTCAGGGGCAGAACAATCAGCCCCAGCATTTT
TRBJ2-7,NA,NA,TRBV19,CASSIPSERNSYEQYF,TGTGCCAGTAGTATTCCCTCCGAGCGGAACTCCTACGAGCAGTACTTC